Following are 7 T cell receptor beta chains from one sample sequenced in a study of persistence of HIV-infected CD4 T cells. Sequencing used immunoSEQ version 4 in survey mode. Assay used: immunoSEQ multiplex PCR; TCRdb lists only in-frame clones, some missing. The sample consists of about 15,000 clones, 71% of them appearing once. Lysates of CMV-infected fibroblasts at approximately 9.6 ug/mL stimulated these cells. Responding CD4+ T cells were sorted by upregulation of both CD40 ligand and CD69. These TCRs' antigens remain unknown. Sequencing was performed on CD4+ T cells sorted from PBMCs after roughly 18-hour stimulation, taken from a patient who received antiretroviral therapy. The receptors here all came from an adult man with HIV who was CMV-seropositive.

The chain combines TRBV18 with TRBJ1-1; no clear D gene. Per germline, CDR1 KGHSH and CDR2 LQKENI. V lost 7 bases to trimming and J lost 1 base, with 10 bases between them. The CDR3 has 13 residues. The CDR3 coding sequence is TGTGCCAGCTTACATGGCCAGAACACTGAAGCTTTCTTT. Its protein is CASLHGQNTEAFF.

V and J are TRBV28 and TRBJ1-6, with no clear D. Germline V gene data show CDR1 as MDHEN and CDR2 as SYDVKM. The CDR3 extends over 16 amino acids. The V and J ends lost 6 bases and 7 bases respectively, with 19 bases between them. CDR3 region: CASSPHFIRKNSPLHF. The CDR3 nucleotides read TGTGCCAGCAGCCCGCATTTTATCCGAAAGAATTCACCCCTCCACTTT.

In this sample, this clone is medium-sized. CDR3 loop: CASSFYQGPGTEAFF. The DNA of the CDR3 is TGTGCCAGCAGCTTTTATCAGGGGCCGGGCACTGAAGCTTTCTTT. This rearrangement joins TRBV7-9 to TRBJ1-1; D might be TRBD1 (6 bases). The V gene lost 3 bases and the J gene lost 4 bases, with 15 bases spanning the gap. Germline CDR1 SEHNR, CDR2 FQNEAQ (reference sequence). The CDR3 runs to 15 residues. Drawing the rest from reference TRBV7-9 and TRBJ1-1, the complete variable domain is DTGVSQNPRHKITKRGQNVTFRCDPISEHNRLYWYRQTLGQGPEFLTYFQNEAQLEKSRLLSDRFSAERPKGSFSTLEIQRTEQGDSAMYLCASSFYQGPGTEAFFGQGTRLTVV.

The chain couples TRBV29-1 to TRBJ2-7; no clear D. The CDR3 runs 13 residues. V was pared by 6 bases and J by 1 base, with 13 bases between. CDR1 SQVTM and CDR2 ANQGSEA come from the germline V gene. CDR3 coding DNA: TGCAGCGTCCGGGCAGGTTATTCCTACGAGCAGTACTTC. Translated, it gives CSVRAGYSYEQYF.

The chain couples TRBV27 to TRBJ2-1, with D tentatively TRBD1 (5 bases). The CDR3 covers 13 residues. V was clipped by 6 bases and J by 10 bases, with 16 bases between them. CDR1 MNHEY and CDR2 SMNVEV come from the germline V gene (reference sequence). The CDR3 DNA follows: TGTGCCAGCAGGATGACAGCCTTCAGGGAGCAGTTCTTC. Translation gives CASRMTAFREQFF.

The gene calls are TRBV6-5 and TRBJ1-2; the match to TRBD1 covers 9 bases. The CDR3 is 15 amino acids. V lost 5 bases, J lost 4 bases, and 8 bases stayed unmatched. Germline-derived CDR1 and CDR2 are MNHEY and SVGAGI. CDR3 region: CASSPLPGQGYGYTF. The CDR3 DNA is TGTGCCAGCAGTCCGCTCCCGGGACAGGGCTATGGCTACACCTTC.

This clone was observed a few times. The gene calls are TRBV18 and TRBJ2-2; D not resolved. CDR3 length: 16 residues. V was trimmed by 3 bases and J by 6 bases, leaving 17 bases between them. CDR1 KGHSH and CDR2 LQKENI come from the germline V gene. The CDR3 here is CASSPTQAVVPGELFF. In DNA, the CDR3 is TGTGCCAGCTCACCTACCCAGGCGGTGGTCCCCGGGGAGCTGTTTTTT.